This T cell receptor (beta chain) was identified in a study of cytomegalovirus exposure and HLA in healthy donors. The wider study: Counted in an early data release were tens of millions of unique TCRs from HLA-typed donors. Notes on the study in general: It was about 150 TCR beta chains that were listed as cytomegalovirus-associated. Reportedly, diagnosis of cytomegalovirus status by the classifier showed high specificity and sensitivity.

About this clone: The antigen remains undetermined.

The CDR3 covers 13 residues. The ends lost 11 bases at V and 5 bases at J; junction bases unmatched: 10. Germline values: CDR1 MNHNS, CDR2 SASEGT. The PCR used 60 Vbeta and 13 Jbeta primers. Data came from immunoSEQ multiplex PCR; TCRdb stores just in-frame clones and leaves some out. The sample records hundreds of thousands of clones, roughly 70% being singletons. The chain combines TRBV6-1 with TRBJ1-1; 8 nucleotides agree with TRBD1. This clonotype was obtained from a female donor in good health and CMV-seronegative. Sequences were obtained from PBMCs. The CDR3 region is CAGSRGRGTEAFF. The DNA of the CDR3 is TGTGCCGGAAGCAGGGGGCGCGGGACTGAAGCTTTCTTT.